In its sample, the clone carrying this T cell receptor beta chain was seen many times. The antigen remains undetermined. This record comes from a study of early T cells in non-severe SARS-CoV-2 infection. Overall study: Bulk RNA taken from unsorted whole blood was sequenced, leaving chains unpaired. Study results and limitations: Private and CD4 specificities were missed by VDJdb matching, skewed to anti-spike CD8.

Germline V gives CDR1 SGHRS, CDR2 YFSETQ. The V end lost 4 bases, the J end lost 12 bases, and 29 bases lay between the germline ends. The CDR3 totals 17 residues. Attached unique molecular identifiers marked individual cDNA molecules. One entry per CDR3 protein results from TCRdb running MiXCR on the 5' RACE reads. The sample records about 46,000 distinct CDR3 sequences, approximately 5.1% being singletons. This receptor was taken from an adult who was a healthcare worker with PCR-confirmed SARS-CoV-2 infection or an uninfected control (not recorded which). The rearrangement uses TRBV5-1 and TRBJ2-1; D remains unclear. Sequenced material: whole blood, taken at baseline. The CDR3 reads CASSPAISDTSLQRQFF. For the CDR3, the DNA is TGCGCCAGCAGCCCCGCCATAAGTGACACCAGTCTACAAAGGCAGTTCTTC. Filled out from reference TRBV5-1 and TRBJ2-1, the complete variable domain reads KAGVTQTPRYLIKTRGQQVTLSCSPISGHRSVSWYQQTPGQGLQFLFEYFSETQRNKGNFPGRFSGRQFSNSRSEMNVSTLELGDSALYLCASSPAISDTSLQRQFFGPGTRLTVL.